These T cell receptor beta chains were read from a single sample in a study of CD8+CD57+ T cells in acquired aplastic anemia. TCRdb redid the calling of the reads with MiXCR, one entry per CDR3 protein. The data hold 130,000 or so distinct CDR3 sequences, with 30% to 45% observed a single time. The specimen sequenced was sorted CD4+, CD8+, or CD8+CD57+ T cells (not recorded which) from PBMCs. The receptors shown here come from a human donor with aplastic anemia. Each CDR3 is given with its conserved first and last residue. Fields, in order: V gene, J gene, D gene, clone size, CDR3 DNA, CDR3 protein. A D gene is named only where the DNA matches it firmly. A row's size may be missing; if present it is once, few, many or a size class.

>TRBV20-1|TRBJ2-1|NA|many
TGCAGTGCCGAGGACTTAACCTACAATGAGCAGTTCTTC
CSAEDLTYNEQFF
>TRBV7-6|TRBJ2-7|NA|many
TGTGCCAGCAGCCTCGGGGTGGGGGACTCCTACGAGCAGTACTTC
CASSLGVGDSYEQYF
>TRBV11-2|TRBJ2-2|NA|many
TGTGCCAGCAGCTCCCGCCCGGCCGGGGAGCTGTTTTTT
CASSSRPAGELFF
>TRBV10-3|TRBJ1-5|NA|NA
TGTGCCATCAGTGGGGGGACCGTACTCAATAGCAATCAGCCCCAGCATTTT
CAISGGTVLNSNQPQHF
>TRBV4-1|TRBJ2-5|TRBD2|NA
TGCGCCAGCAGCCAAGACCAGGCCCGGACTAGCGGAAAAGAGACCCAGTACTTC
CASSQDQARTSGKETQYF
>TRBV24-1|TRBJ2-3|TRBD1|NA
TGTGCCACCAGTGATCAAGGGATCGGGACAGGGGCCACAGATACGCAGTATTTT
CATSDQGIGTGATDTQYF
>TRBV6-1|TRBJ2-5|TRBD2|few
TGTGCCAGCCGTCGCGGGGGGTCCCAAGAGACCCAGTACTTC
CASRRGGSQETQYF
>TRBV9|TRBJ2-1|NA|many
TGTGCCAGCAGCCTGGGACAAACTTCGTCCCATGAGCAGTTCTTC
CASSLGQTSSHEQFF
>TRBV10-3|TRBJ2-7|TRBD2|NA
TGTGCCATCAGTGAGCCAGCGGGACTAGCGGATTCCTACGAGCAGTACTTC
CAISEPAGLADSYEQYF
>TRBV25-1|TRBJ1-2|NA|many
TGTGCCAGCAGTGATCCTTGGGACTATGGCTACACCTTC
CASSDPWDYGYTF
>TRBV6-1|TRBJ2-5|TRBD2|NA
TGTGCCAGCAGTCCCGGACTAGCCTCCGAAGACCCAAGCAAGACCCAGTACTTC
CASSPGLASEDPSKTQYF
>TRBV19|TRBJ1-1|NA|many
TGTGCCAGTAGTGGGTGGGAGGTACCGATTGAAGCTTTCTTT
CASSGWEVPIEAFF
>TRBV20-1|TRBJ2-3|NA|many
TGCAGTGCTACTAAGCCCGGGACCCTAAACTTAGATACGCAGTATTTT
CSATKPGTLNLDTQYF
>TRBV18|TRBJ1-1|NA|NA
TGTGCCAGCTCACAGGGGAACACTGAAGCTTTCTTT
CASSQGNTEAFF
>TRBV15|TRBJ2-2|NA|many
TGTGCCACCAGCAGGGACAGAAACACCGGGGAGCTGTTTTTT
CATSRDRNTGELFF
>TRBV7-2|TRBJ2-2|NA|NA
TGTGCCAGCAGCTTAGCGGGAGCCACGAACACCGGGGAGCTGTTTTTT
CASSLAGATNTGELFF
>TRBV10-1|TRBJ2-1|NA|NA
TGCGCCAGCAGTGACAGAAACAATGAGCAGTTCTTC
CASSDRNNEQFF
>TRBV7-2|TRBJ1-2|NA|NA
TGTGCCAGCAGCGCACGGGCAGGGCTTTGGGGCTACACCTTC
CASSARAGLWGYTF
>TRBV15|TRBJ2-2|TRBD2|many
TGTGCCACCAGCAGAGGTACTAGCGGTTACACCGGGGAGCTGTTTTTT
CATSRGTSGYTGELFF
>TRBV12-3/TRBV12-4|TRBJ1-5|NA|many
TGTGCCAGCAGTTTAAGGCAGGCAGCGGGGCGAAATCAGCCCCAGCATTTT
CASSLRQAAGRNQPQHF
>TRBV2|TRBJ1-4|NA|many
TGTGCCAGCTCCGAAGAGGCACAGTCTAATGAAAAACTGTTTTTT
CASSEEAQSNEKLFF
>TRBV2|TRBJ1-2|NA|many
TGTGCCAGCAGTCTCCGGGACGCCTATGGCTACACCTTC
CASSLRDAYGYTF
>TRBV2|TRBJ1-4|TRBD1|many
TGTGCCAGCTCCTTTAAAGGGACAGGGTACGAAAAACTGTTTTTT
CASSFKGTGYEKLFF
>TRBV5-1|TRBJ2-1|NA|NA
TGCGCCAGCAGCCCCCAATGGGGGAGCTCCTACAATGAGCAGTTCTTC
CASSPQWGSSYNEQFF
>TRBV6-1|TRBJ2-5|NA|NA
TGTGCCAGCACCCTTTCAAGTGGATGGTACAAACAGGAGACCCAGTACTTC
CASTLSSGWYKQETQYF
>TRBV9|TRBJ1-2|NA|NA
TGTGCCAGCAGCTCAGGCGTCGGGGGCCGGAACTATGGCTACACCTTC
CASSSGVGGRNYGYTF